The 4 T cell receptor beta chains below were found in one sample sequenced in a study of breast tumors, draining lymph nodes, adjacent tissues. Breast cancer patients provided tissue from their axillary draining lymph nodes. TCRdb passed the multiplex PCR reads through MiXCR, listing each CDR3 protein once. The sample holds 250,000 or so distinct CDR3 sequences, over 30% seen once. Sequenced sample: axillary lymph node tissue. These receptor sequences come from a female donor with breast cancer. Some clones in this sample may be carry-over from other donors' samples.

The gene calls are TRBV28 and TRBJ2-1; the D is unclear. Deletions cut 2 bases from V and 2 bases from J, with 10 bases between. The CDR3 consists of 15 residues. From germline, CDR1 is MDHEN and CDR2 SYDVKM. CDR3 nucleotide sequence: TGTGCCAGCAGTTTAGAGCTCTGGCCCTACAATGAGCAGTTCTTC. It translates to CASSLELWPYNEQFF.

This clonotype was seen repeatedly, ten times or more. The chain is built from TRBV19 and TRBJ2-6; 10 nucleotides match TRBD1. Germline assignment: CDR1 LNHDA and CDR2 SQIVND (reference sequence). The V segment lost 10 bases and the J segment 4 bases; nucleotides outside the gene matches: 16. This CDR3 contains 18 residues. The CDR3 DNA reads TGTGCCACCGGATCATTGGGACAGGGGAATAGCGGGGCCAACGTCCTGACTTTC. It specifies CATGSLGQGNSGANVLTF.

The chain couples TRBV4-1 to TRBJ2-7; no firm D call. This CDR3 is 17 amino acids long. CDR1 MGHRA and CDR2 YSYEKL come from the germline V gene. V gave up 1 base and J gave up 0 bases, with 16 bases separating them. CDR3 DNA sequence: TGCGCCAGCAGCCAAGCTCTTTCCGGGCTTAGCTCCTACGAGCAGTACTTC. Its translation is CASSQALSGLSSYEQYF.

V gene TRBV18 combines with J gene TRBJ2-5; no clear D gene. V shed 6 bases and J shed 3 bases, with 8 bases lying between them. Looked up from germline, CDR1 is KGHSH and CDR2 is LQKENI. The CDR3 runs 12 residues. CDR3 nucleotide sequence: TGTGCCAGCTCCGGTACCGAAGAGACCCAGTACTTC. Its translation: CASSGTEETQYF.